This is a list of T cell receptor beta chains from one sample in a study of shared clonotypes between healthy human individuals. Clones were read by immunoSEQ multiplex PCR, and TCRdb kept only the in-frame ones, dropping some. The sample has about 960,000 clones; 76% are singletons. Source material: memory CD4+ T cells sorted from blood. The receptors derive from a man aged 18 to 29 in good health. Both conserved end residues are part of each CDR3. The D gene is left open where the match is weak. Size is omitted from some rows. Given values are once, few, many or a class for expanded clones.

V	D	J	length	size	CDR3	DNA
TRBV30	NA	TRBJ2-7	14	NA	CAWSVQGMPYEQYF	TGTGCCTGGAGTGTACAGGGAATGCCCTACGAGCAGTACTTC
TRBV6-1	TRBD1	TRBJ1-2	15	NA	CASSSPEPGQRGYTF	TGTGCCAGCAGCTCTCCAGAACCGGGACAGAGAGGCTACACCTTC
TRBV5-4	TRBD1	TRBJ2-3	15	NA	CASSFGTGGTDTQYF	TGTGCCAGCAGCTTCGGGACAGGGGGCACAGATACGCAGTATTTT
TRBV12-5	NA	TRBJ2-5	13	NA	CASGLIGEETQYF	TGTGCTAGTGGTTTGATAGGGGAGGAGACCCAGTACTTC
TRBV10-3	NA	TRBJ1-1	17	NA	CAISESSARGANTEAFF	TGTGCCATCAGTGAGTCATCAGCAAGGGGCGCGAACACTGAAGCTTTCTTT
TRBV2	NA	TRBJ1-1	14	NA	CASSRQGQNTEAFF	TGTGCCAGCAGTAGGCAGGGGCAGAACACTGAAGCTTTCTTT
TRBV11-2	TRBD2	TRBJ2-1	16	NA	CASSPSSSGISGEQFF	TGTGCCAGCAGCCCCTCTTCCAGCGGGATTAGCGGTGAGCAGTTCTTC
TRBV5-1	NA	TRBJ1-6	14	NA	CASSLGRENSPLHF	TGCGCCAGCAGCTTGGGACGGGAGAATTCACCCCTCCACTTT
TRBV7-2	NA	TRBJ1-2	15	NA	CASSLGAANNYGYTF	TGTGCCAGCAGCTTAGGCGCAGCCAATAACTATGGCTACACCTTC
TRBV5-4	NA	TRBJ2-1	12	NA	CASSLLGNEQFF	TGTGCCAGCAGCTTGTTGGGAAATGAGCAGTTCTTC
TRBV5-3	TRBD1	TRBJ2-2	19	NA	CARSLAKRETGGITGELFF	TGTGCCAGAAGCTTGGCCAAAAGGGAGACAGGGGGCATCACCGGGGAGCTGTTTTTT
TRBV19	TRBD2	TRBJ2-1	17	NA	CASSLRLAGYSYNEQFF	TGTGCCAGTAGCCTTCGACTAGCGGGGTACTCCTACAATGAGCAGTTCTTC
TRBV4-1	NA	TRBJ2-3	16	NA	CASSLSLGQSTDTQYF	TGCGCCAGCAGCCTTAGTCTAGGACAGAGCACAGATACGCAGTATTTT
TRBV5-1	NA	TRBJ2-7	11	NA	CASSLQSEQYF	TGTGCCAGCAGCCTTCAGTCCGAGCAGTACTTC
TRBV5-6	TRBD2	TRBJ2-3	19	few	CASSFPPSGGTSSTDTQYF	TGTGCCAGCAGTTTCCCCCCTAGCGGGGGGACATCTAGCACAGATACGCAGTATTTT
TRBV30	NA	TRBJ2-7	15	NA	CAWSVTGTSSYEQYF	TGTGCCTGGAGCGTAACCGGGACATCCTCCTACGAGCAGTACTTC
TRBV5-1	TRBD1	TRBJ1-1	15	NA	CASSFGTGDWGEAFF	TGCGCCAGCAGCTTCGGGACAGGGGATTGGGGAGAAGCTTTCTTT
TRBV5-3	NA	TRBJ1-1	15	NA	CARSFDYEWDTEAFF	TGTGCCAGAAGCTTTGATTATGAATGGGACACTGAAGCTTTCTTT
TRBV15	NA	TRBJ2-7	14	NA	CATSRDFGTHEQYF	TGTGCCACCAGCAGAGATTTTGGGACTCACGAGCAGTACTTC
TRBV2	TRBD2	TRBJ2-5	15	NA	CASSSGLAGMETQYF	TGTGCCAGCAGTTCCGGACTAGCGGGGATGGAGACCCAGTACTTC
TRBV29-1	TRBD2	TRBJ2-7	15	few	CSVGGGLAGEYEQYF	TGCAGCGTTGGAGGGGGACTAGCGGGAGAATACGAGCAGTACTTC
TRBV5-6	NA	TRBJ2-7	17	few	CASSAGQGVGAYYEQYF	TGTGCCAGCAGCGCGGGACAAGGGGTGGGGGCTTACTACGAGCAGTACTTC
TRBV6-4	NA	TRBJ2-2	14	NA	CASSGPPNTGELFF	TGTGCCAGCAGTGGACCACCGAACACCGGGGAGCTGTTTTTT
TRBV6-1	NA	TRBJ2-2	13	NA	CASSELAAGELFF	TGTGCCAGCAGTGAATTGGCAGCCGGGGAGCTGTTTTTT
TRBV4-2	TRBD1	TRBJ2-7	15	few	CASSQVGQGNHEQYF	TGTGCCAGCAGCCAAGTTGGACAGGGCAACCACGAGCAGTACTTC
TRBV7-8	NA	TRBJ1-6	15	NA	CASSLNGRDHSPLHF	TGTGCCAGCAGCTTAAATGGGAGGGATCATTCACCCCTCCACTTT
TRBV7-6	NA	TRBJ1-6	16	few	CASSSDRTENNSPLHF	TGTGCCAGCAGCTCAGACCGGACGGAGAATAATTCACCCCTCCACTTT